Listed below are T cell receptor beta chains from one sample, sequenced in a study of T-cell reconstitution after alpha-beta-depleted transplantation in children. Each CDR3 protein is one row after TCRdb ran MiXCR on the PCR reads. The sample lists about 340,000 distinct CDR3 sequences, approximately 12% seen once, with over 3.5% in the top ten. The sample here was PBMCs, taken from the stem cell graft. The receptor set was obtained from a human donor who donated a stem cell graft to a child with Fanconi anemia. The CDR3 runs from the conserved cysteine through the conserved F or W. A D gene is named only where the DNA matches it firmly. Clone size, where shown, is once, few, many, or a class for clones that have expanded.

many	TRBV29-1	TRBD1	TRBJ2-3	CSVEGVKGQGPDTQYF	TGCAGCGTTGAAGGGGTTAAGGGACAGGGACCAGATACGCAGTATTTT
many	TRBV12-3/TRBV12-4	TRBD1	TRBJ1-5	CASTAGQANQPQHF	TGTGCCAGCACGGCCGGACAGGCAAATCAGCCCCAGCATTTT
few	TRBV7-2	TRBD1	TRBJ2-5	CASSEPGQGRETQYF	TGTGCCAGCAGCGAGCCGGGACAGGGGCGAGAGACCCAGTACTTC
once	TRBV5-1	TRBD2	TRBJ2-2	CASSFTSGGNTGELFF	TGCGCCAGCAGCTTCACTAGCGGGGGGAACACCGGGGAGCTGTTTTTT
few	TRBV24-1	-	TRBJ2-3	CATSGAGFGTQYF	TGTGCCACAAGTGGGGCAGGGTTCGGTACGCAGTATTTT
few	TRBV20-1	TRBD1	TRBJ2-6	CSSGQAPSGANVLTF	TGCAGTAGTGGACAGGCGCCCTCTGGGGCCAACGTCCTGACTTTC
-	TRBV2	-	TRBJ2-1	CACRGGQGWDEQFF	TGTGCCTGCCGCGGGGGCCAGGGTTGGGATGAGCAGTTCTTC
few	TRBV6-1	-	TRBJ1-2	CATTPGQLNYGYTF	TGTGCCACCACCCCGGGTCAGCTTAACTATGGCTACACCTTC
many	TRBV20-1	-	TRBJ2-5	CSARPRPETQYF	TGCAGTGCTAGACCACGTCCAGAGACCCAGTACTTC
few	TRBV5-1	TRBD1	TRBJ1-1	CASSPLTGRGNTEAFF	TGCGCCAGCAGCCCGCTGACAGGGAGAGGTAACACTGAAGCTTTCTTT
few	TRBV7-8	-	TRBJ2-6	CASSPRGVASGANVLTF	TGTGCCAGCAGCCCCAGGGGGGTGGCCTCTGGGGCCAACGTCCTGACTTTC
-	TRBV5-4	TRBD1	TRBJ1-2	CASSLPQGAYGYTF	TGTGCCAGCAGCTTGCCACAGGGGGCATATGGCTACACCTTC
few	TRBV6-5	TRBD1	TRBJ2-1	CASSYSAGTGDNEQFF	TGTGCCAGCAGTTACTCCGCCGGGACAGGGGACAATGAGCAGTTCTTC
few	TRBV7-9	-	TRBJ1-2	CASSLGREGAGYTF	TGTGCCAGCAGCCTAGGTCGAGAGGGTGCCGGCTACACCTTC
few	TRBV5-1	-	TRBJ1-4	CASSSRDQKEKLFF	TGCGCCAGCAGCTCCCGGGACCAGAAAGAAAAACTGTTTTTT
-	TRBV4-3	-	TRBJ1-3	CASSQDFLGGNTIYF	TGCGCCAGCAGCCAAGATTTCCTAGGTGGAAACACCATATATTTT
-	TRBV18	-	TRBJ1-1	CASSPAGLGAEAFF	TGTGCCAGCTCACCTGCCGGATTGGGGGCCGAAGCTTTCTTT
few	TRBV7-2	-	TRBJ1-4	CASSLTPSRGEKLFF	TGTGCCAGCAGCTTAACCCCCTCCCGGGGGGAAAAACTGTTTTTT
many	TRBV29-1	TRBD1	TRBJ2-5	CSVGQGGETQYF	TGCAGCGTTGGACAGGGGGGAGAGACCCAGTACTTC
-	TRBV5-1	-	TRBJ2-5	CASSFPGTETQYF	TGCGCCAGCAGCTTCCCAGGGACAGAGACCCAGTACTTC
-	TRBV12-3/TRBV12-4	TRBD1	TRBJ1-1	CASSPRTGGGNTEAFF	TGTGCCAGCAGTCCCCGGACAGGGGGGGGAAACACTGAAGCTTTCTTT
-	TRBV12-3/TRBV12-4	-	TRBJ1-1	CASSQHQNTEAFF	TGTGCCAGCAGTCAACACCAGAACACTGAAGCTTTCTTT
few	TRBV12-3/TRBV12-4	TRBD1	TRBJ1-2	CASSRYRDRGYGYTF	TGTGCCAGCAGTAGATACCGGGACAGGGGCTATGGCTACACCTTC
few	TRBV4-2	TRBD1	TRBJ2-2	CASSVRSGTGGTGELFF	TGTGCCAGCAGCGTCCGCTCCGGGACAGGGGGCACCGGGGAGCTGTTTTTT
many	TRBV5-1	-	TRBJ1-1	CASSVEATGTGKAFF	TGCGCCAGCAGCGTAGAGGCTACAGGGACGGGGAAAGCTTTCTTT
many	TRBV4-2	-	TRBJ2-1	CASSQDFDEQFF	TGTGCCAGCAGCCAAGATTTCGATGAGCAGTTCTTC
-	TRBV11-2	-	TRBJ2-3	CASSFTTGGALDTQYF	TGTGCCAGCAGCTTCACAACAGGGGGGGCGCTGGATACGCAGTATTTT
few	TRBV4-3	-	TRBJ1-4	CASSQGGAKRAANEKLFF	TGCGCCAGCAGCCAAGGCGGAGCCAAAAGGGCGGCTAATGAAAAACTGTTTTTT
few	TRBV5-1	TRBD1	TRBJ1-2	CASSAGTDHYGYTF	TGCGCCAGCTCGGCCGGGACAGACCACTATGGCTACACCTTC
many	TRBV12-3/TRBV12-4	-	TRBJ2-1	CASSPQGGGDEQFF	TGTGCCAGCAGCCCTCAGGGTGGGGGCGATGAGCAGTTCTTC
few	TRBV5-1	TRBD2	TRBJ2-5	CASSLGGGIQETQYF	TGCGCCAGCAGCTTGGGCGGGGGGATACAAGAGACCCAGTACTTC
few	TRBV5-1	TRBD2	TRBJ2-3	CASRVAGGTDTQYF	TGCGCCAGCAGGGTCGCGGGGGGGACAGATACGCAGTATTTT
few	TRBV19	-	TRBJ1-1	CASAKGVMNTEAFF	TGTGCCAGCGCCAAGGGGGTCATGAACACTGAAGCTTTCTTT
-	TRBV5-1	-	TRBJ1-2	CASSPSPERAYGYTF	TGCGCCAGCAGCCCATCCCCGGAGCGCGCCTATGGCTACACCTTC
many	TRBV7-6	-	TRBJ1-2	CASSPKGHSYGYTF	TGTGCCAGCAGCCCGAAGGGACACTCCTATGGCTACACCTTC
many	TRBV3-1	TRBD1	TRBJ1-1	CASSQGRQGFSRLGKNTEAFF	TGTGCCAGCAGCCAAGGGAGACAGGGATTTTCTCGCCTGGGGAAGAACACTGAAGCTTTCTTT
-	TRBV6-2/TRBV6-3	-	TRBJ1-1	CASSYGWSRYTEAFF	TGTGCCAGCAGTTACGGGTGGTCTCGATACACTGAAGCTTTCTTT
many	TRBV29-1	-	TRBJ1-1	CSVEDLLDTEAFF	TGCAGCGTTGAAGATTTGCTGGACACTGAAGCTTTCTTT
many	TRBV7-3	-	TRBJ2-5	CASSLNRQETQYF	TGTGCCAGCAGCTTGAACCGCCAAGAGACCCAGTACTTC
many	TRBV4-3	-	TRBJ2-2	CASSQDLANTGELFF	TGCGCCAGCAGCCAAGATTTGGCGAACACCGGGGAGCTGTTTTTT
few	TRBV7-2	-	TRBJ2-2	CASSLDQGTGELFF	TGTGCCAGCAGCTTAGATCAAGGCACCGGGGAGCTGTTTTTT
few	TRBV29-1	TRBD1	TRBJ1-1	CSVLPGQGTEAFF	TGCAGCGTTCTCCCCGGACAGGGGACTGAAGCTTTCTTT
few	TRBV28	-	TRBJ1-2	CATSFGASGGYTF	TGTGCCACCTCGTTCGGGGCATCAGGTGGCTACACCTTC
many	TRBV3-1	-	TRBJ1-1	CASSQGRGAGTEAFF	TGTGCCAGCAGCCAAGGTCGGGGGGCCGGCACTGAAGCTTTCTTT
many	TRBV6-2/TRBV6-3	-	TRBJ2-5	CASSSKETQYF	TGTGCCAGCTCATCTAAAGAGACCCAGTACTTC
many	TRBV5-6	TRBD1	TRBJ2-2	CASSSDRGNGELFF	TGTGCCAGCAGCTCGGACAGGGGGAACGGGGAGCTGTTTTTT
many	TRBV7-9	TRBD1	TRBJ2-1	CASSSGQGISYNEQFF	TGTGCCAGCAGCTCGGGACAGGGGATATCCTACAATGAGCAGTTCTTC
many	TRBV5-1	TRBD2	TRBJ2-1	CASTTTAGTSGGGYNEQFF	TGCGCCAGCACCACTACCGCCGGGACTAGCGGGGGCGGGTACAATGAGCAGTTCTTC
many	TRBV4-3	-	TRBJ1-5	CASSQERGIANMHF	TGCGCCAGCAGCCAAGAGAGAGGGATTGCCAACATGCATTTT
few	TRBV3-1	TRBD2	TRBJ2-3	CASSQDQSSGVTDTQYF	TGTGCCAGCAGCCAAGATCAAAGCAGCGGGGTCACAGATACGCAGTATTTT
-	TRBV11-2	-	TRBJ1-5	CASSLRTGLGQPQHF	TGTGCCAGCAGCTTAAGAACCGGGCTAGGGCAGCCCCAGCATTTT
many	TRBV15	-	TRBJ2-5	CATSRDSNLQETQYF	TGTGCCACCAGCAGAGATTCGAACCTCCAAGAGACCCAGTACTTC